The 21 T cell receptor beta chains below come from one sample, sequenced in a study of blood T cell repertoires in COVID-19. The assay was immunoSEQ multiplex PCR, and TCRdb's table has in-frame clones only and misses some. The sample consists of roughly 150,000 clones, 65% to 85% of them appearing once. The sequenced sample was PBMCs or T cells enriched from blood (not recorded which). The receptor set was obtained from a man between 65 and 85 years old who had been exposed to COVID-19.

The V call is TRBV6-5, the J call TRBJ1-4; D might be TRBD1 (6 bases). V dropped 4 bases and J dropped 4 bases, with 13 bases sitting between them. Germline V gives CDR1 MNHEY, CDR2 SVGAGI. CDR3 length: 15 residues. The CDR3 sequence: CASSSGQTFNEKLFF. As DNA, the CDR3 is TGTGCCAGCAGTTCCGGACAGACTTTTAATGAAAAACTGTTTTTT.

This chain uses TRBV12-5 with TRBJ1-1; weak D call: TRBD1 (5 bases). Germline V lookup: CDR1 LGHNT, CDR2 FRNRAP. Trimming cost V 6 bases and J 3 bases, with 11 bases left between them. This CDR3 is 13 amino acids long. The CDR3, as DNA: TGTGCTAGTGGCATGCGGGGGGACACTGAAGCTTTCTTT. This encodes CASGMRGDTEAFF.

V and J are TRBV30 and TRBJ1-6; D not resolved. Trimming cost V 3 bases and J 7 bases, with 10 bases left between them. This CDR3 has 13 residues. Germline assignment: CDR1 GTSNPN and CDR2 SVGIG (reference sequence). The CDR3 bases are TGTGCCTGGAGCGCCGGAGGGAATTCACCCCTCCACTTT. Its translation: CAWSAGGNSPLHF. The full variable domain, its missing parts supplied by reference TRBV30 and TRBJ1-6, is SQTIHQWPATLVQPVGSPLSLECTVEGTSNPNLYWYRQAAGRGLQLLFYSVGIGQISSEVPQNLSASRPQDRQFILSSKKLLLSDSGFYLCAWSAGGNSPLHFGNGTRLTVT.

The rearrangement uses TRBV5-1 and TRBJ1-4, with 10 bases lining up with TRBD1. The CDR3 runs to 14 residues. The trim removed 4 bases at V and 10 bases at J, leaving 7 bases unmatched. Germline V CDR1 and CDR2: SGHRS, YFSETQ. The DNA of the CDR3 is TGCGCCAGCAGCATGACAGGGGGCGCCAGAAAACTGTTTTTT. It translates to CASSMTGGARKLFF.

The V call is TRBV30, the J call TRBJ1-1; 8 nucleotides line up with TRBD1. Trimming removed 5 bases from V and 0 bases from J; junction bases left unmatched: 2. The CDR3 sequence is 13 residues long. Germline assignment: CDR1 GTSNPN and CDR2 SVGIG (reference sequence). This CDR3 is CAWGTGLNTEAFF. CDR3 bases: TGTGCCTGGGGGACAGGATTGAACACTGAAGCTTTCTTT.

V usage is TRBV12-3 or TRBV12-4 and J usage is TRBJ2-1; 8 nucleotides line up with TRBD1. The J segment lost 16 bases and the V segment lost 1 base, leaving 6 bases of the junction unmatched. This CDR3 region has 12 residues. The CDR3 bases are TGTGCCAGCAGTTTAGAGGGGACAGGTGACTTCTTC. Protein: CASSLEGTGDFF.

CDR3 bases: TGTGCCAGCAGGCCAGACAGGGGGCGTAGTCAGCCCCAGCATTTT. Its translation is CASRPDRGRSQPQHF. V gene TRBV27 combines with J gene TRBJ1-5; TRBD1 matches at 10 bases. V shed 6 bases and J 6 bases; nucleotides not matched to a gene: 8. Per the germline V gene, CDR1 is MNHEY and CDR2 is SMNVEV (reference sequence). There are 15 residues in the CDR3.

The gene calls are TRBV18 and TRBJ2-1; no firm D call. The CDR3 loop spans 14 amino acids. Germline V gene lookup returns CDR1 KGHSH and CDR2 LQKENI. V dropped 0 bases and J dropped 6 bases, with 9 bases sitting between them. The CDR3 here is CASSPPSSINEQFF. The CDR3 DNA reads TGTGCCAGCTCACCACCGAGTAGCATCAATGAGCAGTTCTTC.

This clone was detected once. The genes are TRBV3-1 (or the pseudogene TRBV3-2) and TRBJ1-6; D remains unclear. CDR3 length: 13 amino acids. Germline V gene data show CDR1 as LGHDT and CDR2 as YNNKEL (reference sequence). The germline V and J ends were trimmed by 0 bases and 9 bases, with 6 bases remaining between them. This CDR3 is CASSQDPRSPLHF. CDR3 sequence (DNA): TGTGCCAGCAGCCAAGATCCCCGTTCACCCCTCCACTTT.

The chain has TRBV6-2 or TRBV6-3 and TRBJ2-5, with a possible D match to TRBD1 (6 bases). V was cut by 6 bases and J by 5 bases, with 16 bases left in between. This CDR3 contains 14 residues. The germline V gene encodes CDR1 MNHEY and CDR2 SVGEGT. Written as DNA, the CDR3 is TGTGCCAGCAGCCAGGGGCCAGCGCGGGAGACCCAGTACTTC. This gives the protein CASSQGPARETQYF.

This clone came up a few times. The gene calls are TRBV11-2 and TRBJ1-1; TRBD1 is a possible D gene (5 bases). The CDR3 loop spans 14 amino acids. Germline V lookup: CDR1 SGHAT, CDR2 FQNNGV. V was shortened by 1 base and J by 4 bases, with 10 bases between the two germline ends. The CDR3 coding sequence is TGTGCCAGCAGCTTAGGGGGAGGGGTCACTGAAGCTTTCTTT. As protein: CASSLGGGVTEAFF.

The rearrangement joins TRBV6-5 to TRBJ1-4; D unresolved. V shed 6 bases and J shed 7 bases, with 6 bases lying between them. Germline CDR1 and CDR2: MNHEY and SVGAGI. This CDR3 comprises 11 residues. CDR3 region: CASSRGEKLFF. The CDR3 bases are TGTGCCAGCAGCCGCGGTGAAAAACTGTTTTTT.

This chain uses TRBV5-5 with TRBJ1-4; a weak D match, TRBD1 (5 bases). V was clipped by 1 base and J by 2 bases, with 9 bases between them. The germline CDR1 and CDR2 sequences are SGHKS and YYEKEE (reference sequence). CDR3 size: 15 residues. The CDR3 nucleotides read TGTGCCAGCAGCTTGTTGGGGGGGACTAATGAAAAACTGTTTTTT. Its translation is CASSLLGGTNEKLFF.

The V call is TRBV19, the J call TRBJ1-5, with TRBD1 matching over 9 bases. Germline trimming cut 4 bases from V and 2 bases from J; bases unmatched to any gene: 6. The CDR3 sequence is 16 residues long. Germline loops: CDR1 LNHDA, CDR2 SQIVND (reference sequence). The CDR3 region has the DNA TGTGCCAGTAGTAATACAGGGGGCGTTGGCAATCAGCCCCAGCATTTT. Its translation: CASSNTGGVGNQPQHF.

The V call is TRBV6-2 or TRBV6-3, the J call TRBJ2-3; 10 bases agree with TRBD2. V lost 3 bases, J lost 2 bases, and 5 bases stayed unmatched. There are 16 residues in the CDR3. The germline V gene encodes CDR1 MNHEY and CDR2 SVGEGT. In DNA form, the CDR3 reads TGTGCCAGCAGTTATATAGCGGGAGGCTCCACAGATACGCAGTATTTT. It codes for CASSYIAGGSTDTQYF.

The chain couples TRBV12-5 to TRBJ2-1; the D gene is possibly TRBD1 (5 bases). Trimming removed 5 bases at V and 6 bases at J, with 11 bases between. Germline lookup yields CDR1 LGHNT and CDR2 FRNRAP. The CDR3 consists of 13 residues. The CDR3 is CASGPGQPNEQFF. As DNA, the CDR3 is TGTGCTAGTGGTCCAGGACAACCCAATGAGCAGTTCTTC.

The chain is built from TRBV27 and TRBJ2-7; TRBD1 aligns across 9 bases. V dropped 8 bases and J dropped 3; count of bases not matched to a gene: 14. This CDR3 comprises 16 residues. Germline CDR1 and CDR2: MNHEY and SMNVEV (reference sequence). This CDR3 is CASAPGQGASNYEQYF. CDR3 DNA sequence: TGTGCCAGCGCACCGGGACAGGGTGCTAGTAACTACGAGCAGTACTTC.

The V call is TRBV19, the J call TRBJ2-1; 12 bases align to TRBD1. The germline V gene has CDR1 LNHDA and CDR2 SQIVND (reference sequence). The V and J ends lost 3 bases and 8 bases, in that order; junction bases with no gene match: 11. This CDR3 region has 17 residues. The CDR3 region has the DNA TGTGCCAGTAGTATCCGGATACCGGGACAGGGGGCGCATGAGCAGTTCTTC. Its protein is CASSIRIPGQGAHEQFF.

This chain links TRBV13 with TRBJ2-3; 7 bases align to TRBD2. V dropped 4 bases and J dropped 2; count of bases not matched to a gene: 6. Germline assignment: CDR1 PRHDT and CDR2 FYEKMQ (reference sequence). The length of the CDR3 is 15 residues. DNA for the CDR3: TGTGCCAGCAGCTCCGAAGCGGGGAACACAGATACGCAGTATTTT. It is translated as CASSSEAGNTDTQYF.

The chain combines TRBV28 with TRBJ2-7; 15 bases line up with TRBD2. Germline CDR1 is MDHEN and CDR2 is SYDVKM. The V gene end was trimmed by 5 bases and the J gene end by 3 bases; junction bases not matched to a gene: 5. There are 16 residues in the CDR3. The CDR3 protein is CASSPGLAGGYYEQYF. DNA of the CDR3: TGTGCCAGCAGTCCAGGACTAGCGGGAGGGTACTACGAGCAGTACTTC.

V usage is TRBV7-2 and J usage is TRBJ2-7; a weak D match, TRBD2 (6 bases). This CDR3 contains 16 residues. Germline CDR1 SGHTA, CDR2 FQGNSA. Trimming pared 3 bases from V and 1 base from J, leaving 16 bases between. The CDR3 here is CASSFRGGILSYEQYF. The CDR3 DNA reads TGTGCCAGCAGCTTTAGGGGCGGGATCTTATCCTACGAGCAGTACTTC.